Below, 16 T cell receptor beta chains from the same sample are listed, as sequenced in a study of blood T cell repertoires in COVID-19. Some clones are missing from TCRdb's copy, which holds only in-frame ones; the method was immunoSEQ multiplex PCR. Among roughly 260,000 clones listed, roughly four fifths were seen once. The material sequenced was peripheral blood. The source of these receptors is a woman between 70 and 85 years old with acute or convalescent COVID-19.

DNA for the CDR3: TGTGCCAGCACCCCGAATTGGCCACCCCTCCACTTT. This codes for CASTPNWPPLHF. V is TRBV6-6 and J is TRBJ1-6; no definite D call. This CDR3 has 12 amino acids. The germline V gene encodes CDR1 MNHNY and CDR2 SVGAGI (reference sequence). The ends were cut back, 7 bases at V and 11 bases at J, with 12 bases in the middle.

The V call is TRBV6-5, the J call TRBJ2-1; D unresolved. V was trimmed by 4 bases and J by 3 bases, leaving 16 bases between them. CDR3 length: 16 amino acids. CDR1 is MNHEY, CDR2 SVGAGI, per germline. The CDR3 bases are TGTGCCAGCAGTTTCCGCCGATACAATGGCTACAATGAGCAGTTCTTC. It codes for CASSFRRYNGYNEQFF.

The chain links TRBV4-1 to TRBJ2-3; D remains ambiguous. V dropped 0 bases and J dropped 7 bases, with 14 bases sitting between them. The CDR3 is made up of 15 amino acids. Germline CDR1 reads MGHRA; CDR2 reads YSYEKL. As DNA, the CDR3 is TGCGCCAGCAGCCAAGATCAGCACCAGGCCTATACGCAGTATTTT. Its protein product is CASSQDQHQAYTQYF.

This clone was detected only a few times. This sequence joins TRBV5-1 and TRBJ1-3; D gene unclear. Per germline, CDR1 SGHRS and CDR2 YFSETQ. The ends were cut back, 6 bases at V and 0 bases at J, with 10 bases in the middle. The CDR3 has 14 residues. CDR3 residues: CASTELSSGNTIYF. In DNA form, the CDR3 reads TGCGCCAGCACAGAACTAAGCTCTGGAAACACCATATATTTT.

This clone was detected only a few times. The chain is built from TRBV4-3 and TRBJ1-1, with 8 nucleotides matching TRBD1. The germline V gene has CDR1 LGHNA and CDR2 YSLEER. The CDR3 covers 15 residues. The V gene end was trimmed by 4 bases and the J gene end by 0 bases; junction bases not matched to a gene: 4. The CDR3 spells CASSLGQGLNTEAFF. In DNA, the CDR3 is TGCGCCAGCAGCCTAGGACAGGGCTTGAACACTGAAGCTTTCTTT.

Points on this clone: A much more abundant neighbour one base away suggests this may be a read error. This sample also contains other DNA sequences that code for the same CDR3. The chain couples TRBV15 to TRBJ1-5; D gene unclear. Germline V gives CDR1 LNHNV, CDR2 YYDKDF (reference sequence). CDR3 length: 15 residues. Trimming shortened V by 0 bases and J by 6 bases, and 12 bases separated the two germline ends. CDR3: CATSRDGSGLQPQHF. The CDR3, as DNA: TGTGCCACCAGCAGAGATGGGTCAGGACTTCAGCCCCAGCATTTT.

There are a few counts of this clone. The chain carries TRBV24-1 and TRBJ2-3; D call uncertain. The V and J ends lost 6 bases and 4 bases respectively, with 10 bases between them. CDR1 KGHDR and CDR2 SFDVKD come from the germline V gene. The CDR3 extends over 13 amino acids. The CDR3 DNA reads TGTGCCACCAGTAGGTGGGCCGCAGATACGCAGTATTTT. This codes for CATSRWAADTQYF.

The genes are TRBV2 and TRBJ1-4; weak D call: TRBD1 (6 bases). Looked up from germline, CDR1 is SNHLY and CDR2 is FYNNEI. Trimming cost V 2 bases and J 8 bases, with 12 bases left between them. The CDR3 is 14 residues long. The CDR3 spells CASSEQGLREKLFF. CDR3 nucleotides: TGTGCCAGCAGTGAACAGGGGCTAAGGGAAAAACTGTTTTTT.

The chain combines TRBV19 with TRBJ1-5; D possibly corresponds to TRBD1 (5 bases). Germline V gene sequence: CDR1 LNHDA, CDR2 SQIVND (reference sequence). The V gene lost 5 bases and the J gene lost 0 bases, with 11 bases spanning the gap. The CDR3 has 15 amino acids. CDR3 bases: TGTGCCAGTAGTCCGCAGGGCGTTAGCAATCAGCCCCAGCATTTT. Translating gives CASSPQGVSNQPQHF. Drawing the rest from reference TRBV19 and TRBJ1-5, the complete variable domain is DGGITQSPKYLFRKEGQNVTLSCEQNLNHDAMYWYRQDPGQGLRLIYYSQIVNDFQKGDIAEGYSVSREKKESFPLTVTSAQKNPTAFYLCASSPQGVSNQPQHFGDGTRLSIL.

The CDR3 DNA reads TGCGCCAGCAGCCAAGAGTTTGCAGGGGGGTTTGCCTACGAGCAGTACTTC. Protein: CASSQEFAGGFAYEQYF. The genes are TRBV4-1 and TRBJ2-7; weak D call: TRBD1 (7 bases). V was clipped by 0 bases and J by 2 bases, with 17 bases between them. From germline, CDR1 is MGHRA and CDR2 YSYEKL. This CDR3 region has 17 residues.

This clone was recorded once. The gene calls are TRBV7-9 and TRBJ2-5; D is unresolved. The CDR3 extends over 14 amino acids. Trimming took 0 bases from V and 2 from J, leaving 7 bases between them. CDR1 is SEHNR, CDR2 FQNEAQ, per germline (reference sequence). The CDR3 region has the DNA TGTGCCAGCAGCTTAGCGACATTACAAGAGACCCAGTACTTC. This codes for CASSLATLQETQYF.

This chain connects TRBV19 to TRBJ1-2, with 9 bases matching TRBD1. The germline V gene has CDR1 LNHDA and CDR2 SQIVND (reference sequence). J lost 6 bases, V lost 0 bases, and 5 bases had no gene match. The CDR3 is 15 amino acids. The CDR3 is CASSIEGTGNDGYTF. As DNA, the CDR3 is TGTGCCAGTAGTATAGAGGGGACAGGGAATGATGGCTACACCTTC.

The rearrangement joins TRBV7-9 to TRBJ1-6, with D possibly TRBD1 on 6 matching bases. CDR3 length: 17 residues. CDR1 and CDR2 from the germline V gene are SEHNR and FQNEAQ (reference sequence). Trimming took 1 base from V and 4 from J, leaving 14 bases between them. As DNA, the CDR3 is TGTGCCAGCAGCTTAGAGGGCGGGGGCGCGTATAATTCACCCCTCCACTTT. This codes for CASSLEGGGAYNSPLHF.

On this clone itself: Other DNA sequences within the sample encode an identical CDR3. The chain recombines TRBV5-1 with TRBJ1-5; D is uncertain. Between the trimmed V and J ends, which lost 0 bases and 0 bases, there was a span of 7 bases. The CDR3 is made up of 15 amino acids. Germline-derived CDR1 and CDR2 are SGHRS and YFSETQ. The CDR3 here is CASSLDGDSNQPQHF. In nucleotides, the CDR3 is TGCGCCAGCAGCTTGGATGGAGATAGCAATCAGCCCCAGCATTTT.

V usage is TRBV19 and J usage is TRBJ2-2, with D possibly being TRBD1 (5 bases). The CDR3 is 15 residues long. Trimming shortened V by 4 bases and J by 2 bases, and 11 bases separated the two germline ends. Germline loops: CDR1 LNHDA, CDR2 SQIVND (reference sequence). The CDR3 reads CASSNRQINTGELFF. CDR3 nucleotides: TGTGCCAGTAGTAACCGACAGATTAACACCGGGGAGCTGTTTTTT.

The chain carries TRBV7-8 and TRBJ1-5, with 7 nucleotides matching TRBD1. The CDR3 loop spans 15 amino acids. Germline CDR1 and CDR2: SGHVS and FQNEAQ. J gave up 3 bases and V 1 base, and 3 bases lay outside the gene matches. The CDR3 DNA is TGTGCCAGCAGCTTAGTCAGGGGGGACAATCAGCCCCAGCATTTT. It specifies CASSLVRGDNQPQHF.